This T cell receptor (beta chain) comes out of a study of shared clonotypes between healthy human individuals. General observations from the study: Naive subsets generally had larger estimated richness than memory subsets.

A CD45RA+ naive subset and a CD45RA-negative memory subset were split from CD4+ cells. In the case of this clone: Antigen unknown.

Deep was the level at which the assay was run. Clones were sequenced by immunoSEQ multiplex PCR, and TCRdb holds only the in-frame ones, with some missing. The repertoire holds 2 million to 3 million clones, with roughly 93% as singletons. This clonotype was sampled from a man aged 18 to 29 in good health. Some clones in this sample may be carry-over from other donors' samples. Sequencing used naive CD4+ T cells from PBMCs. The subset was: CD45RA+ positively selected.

For the CDR3, the DNA is TGCGCCAGCAGCCGCAGCCAGGGGGCGGGCGAGCAGTACTTC. Encoded protein: CASSRSQGAGEQYF. The rearrangement uses TRBV4-1 and TRBJ2-7; the match to TRBD1 covers 8 bases. The germline gives CDR1 MGHRA, CDR2 YSYEKL. V was clipped by 4 bases and J by 6 bases; unmatched bases: 8. The CDR3 spans 14 residues.